A selection of T cell receptor beta chains follows, all from one sample in a study of CD8 T cells in ankylosing spondylitis. Using its own MiXCR run on the 5' RACE reads, TCRdb lists one record per CDR3 protein. The sample lists just under 95,000 distinct CDR3 sequences; around 9.4% were seen once. Sequences were obtained from blood, either unsorted or a sorted T cell fraction (not recorded which). All receptors come from a male donor with ankylosing spondylitis or in good health (not recorded which). The CDR3 runs from the conserved cysteine through the conserved F or W. A D gene is named only where the DNA matches it firmly. The size field is filled for only some rows; it gives once, few, many or a size class.

d_gene,v_gene,j_gene,abundance,CDR3aa,CDR3nt
NA,TRBV5-5,TRBJ1-2,many,CASSTTGSNYGYTF,TGTGCCAGCAGCACCACAGGTTCTAACTATGGCTACACCTTC
NA,TRBV12-3/TRBV12-4,TRBJ2-1,many,CASSRTYNEQFF,TGTGCCAGCAGCAGGACCTACAATGAGCAGTTCTTC
TRBD1,TRBV28,TRBJ2-1,many,CASSTLDRGFNEQFF,TGTGCCAGCAGCACTTTGGACAGGGGGTTCAATGAGCAGTTCTTC
TRBD1,TRBV6-1,TRBJ1-5,many,CASRNQGAYANQPQHF,TGTGCCAGCAGAAATCAGGGGGCTTACGCGAATCAGCCCCAGCATTTT
TRBD1,TRBV25-1,TRBJ2-7,many,CASVRTGTGGEQYF,TGTGCCAGCGTACGAACCGGGACAGGTGGCGAGCAGTACTTC
NA,TRBV7-2,TRBJ1-6,few,CASSARNSPLHF,TGTGCCAGCAGCGCCCGAAATTCACCCCTCCACTTT
TRBD1,TRBV7-9,TRBJ2-7,many,CASSSQGYSYEQYF,TGTGCCAGCAGCTCACAGGGGTACTCCTACGAGCAGTACTTC
TRBD1,TRBV7-8,TRBJ1-4,many,CASSLARGSNEKLFF,TGTGCCAGCAGCTTGGCCAGGGGGTCTAATGAAAAACTGTTTTTT
TRBD1,TRBV27,TRBJ2-7,few,CASSYQGANEQYF,TGTGCCAGCAGTTACCAGGGGGCCAACGAGCAGTACTTC
TRBD2,TRBV20-1,TRBJ2-3,many,CSASPSGASTDTQYF,TGCAGTGCTAGTCCTAGCGGGGCTAGCACAGATACGCAGTATTTT
NA,TRBV12-3/TRBV12-4,TRBJ2-7,many,CASSLPGLGGSYEQYF,TGTGCCAGCAGTTTACCGGGTCTAGGGGGCTCCTACGAGCAGTACTTC
NA,TRBV11-1,TRBJ1-5,many,CASSVGGSNQPQHF,TGTGCCAGCAGCGTCGGAGGGAGCAATCAGCCCCAGCATTTT
TRBD2,TRBV12-3/TRBV12-4,TRBJ2-7,many,CASSGLVIYEQYF,TGTGCCAGCAGCGGACTAGTAATCTACGAGCAGTACTTC
NA,TRBV6-5,TRBJ2-7,many,CASSYAFGYEQYF,TGTGCCAGCAGTTACGCGTTCGGTTACGAGCAGTACTTC
NA,TRBV5-1,TRBJ2-3,many,CASSLEDIGTDTQYF,TGCGCCAGCAGCTTGGAGGACATTGGCACAGATACGCAGTATTTT
NA,TRBV12-3/TRBV12-4,TRBJ1-3,many,CASSFSESSGDTIYF,TGTGCCAGCAGTTTTAGCGAATCATCCGGCGACACCATATATTTT
TRBD1,TRBV18,TRBJ2-4,few,CASSLGTGRDIQYF,TGTGCCAGCTCCCTGGGGACAGGGAGGGACATTCAGTACTTC
TRBD2,TRBV28,TRBJ2-3,many,CASSLSAAGGSDTQYF,TGTGCCAGCAGTTTAAGTGCTGCGGGGGGCTCAGATACGCAGTATTTT
NA,TRBV9,TRBJ2-1,many,CASSGTDYNEQFF,TGTGCCAGCAGTGGTACAGACTACAATGAGCAGTTCTTC
TRBD1,TRBV7-2,TRBJ1-5,NA,CASSLTLRQGRIQPQHF,TGTGCCAGCAGCCTAACCCTCCGACAGGGGAGGATTCAGCCCCAGCATTTT
NA,TRBV9,TRBJ2-1,many,CASSVVGSSYNEQFF,TGTGCCAGCAGCGTGGTGGGCTCCTCCTACAATGAGCAGTTCTTC
TRBD2,TRBV6-1,TRBJ2-7,many,CASSLKAGVSYEQYF,TGTGCCAGCAGTCTCAAGGCGGGAGTCTCCTACGAGCAGTACTTC
NA,TRBV6-6,TRBJ1-1,many,CASTPSLNTEAFF,TGTGCCAGCACTCCCTCCTTGAACACTGAAGCTTTCTTT
NA,TRBV5-6,TRBJ2-1,NA,CASSLLDSPNNEQFF,TGTGCCAGCAGCTTGTTGGACAGCCCTAACAATGAGCAGTTCTTC
NA,TRBV29-1,TRBJ2-7,many,CSVPWDRHSYEQYF,TGCAGCGTCCCCTGGGACCGCCACTCCTACGAGCAGTACTTC
NA,TRBV12-3/TRBV12-4,TRBJ2-4,many,CASSFAGLDIQYF,TGTGCCAGCAGTTTTGCAGGGTTGGACATTCAGTACTTC
TRBD1,TRBV29-1,TRBJ2-7,many,CSVFGQGSSYEQYF,TGCAGCGTATTCGGACAGGGTTCCTCCTACGAGCAGTACTTC
TRBD2,TRBV7-3,TRBJ2-1,NA,CASSYILAGGLDEQFF,TGTGCCAGCAGCTATATCCTAGCGGGGGGGCTCGATGAGCAGTTCTTC
NA,TRBV7-9,TRBJ1-1,few,CASSLVRAVGEAFF,TGTGCCAGCAGCTTGGTCAGGGCCGTCGGTGAAGCTTTCTTT
NA,TRBV19,TRBJ1-1,NA,CASSIHPGQNTEAFF,TGTGCCAGTAGTATTCACCCGGGACAGAACACTGAAGCTTTCTTT
NA,TRBV28,TRBJ2-7,many,CASTSVGLYRDYEQYF,TGTGCCAGCACAAGTGTCGGGCTTTACAGGGATTACGAGCAGTACTTC
NA,TRBV10-3,TRBJ2-4,NA,CAISESVDENIQYF,TGTGCCATCAGTGAGTCAGTGGACGAAAACATTCAGTACTTC
TRBD2,TRBV20-1,TRBJ2-7,many,CSAHRDYYEQYF,TGCAGTGCCCACCGGGACTACTACGAGCAGTACTTC
TRBD1,TRBV7-9,TRBJ2-1,NA,CASSYDRDPYNEQFF,TGTGCCAGCAGCTATGACAGGGACCCCTACAATGAGCAGTTCTTC
TRBD1,TRBV6-1,TRBJ1-2,many,CASSELQGASLGYTF,TGTGCCAGCAGTGAGTTACAGGGGGCTTCTTTAGGCTACACCTTC